Below, 11 T cell receptor beta chains from the same sample are listed, as sequenced in a study of blood T cell repertoires in COVID-19. Some clones are missing from TCRdb's copy, which holds only in-frame ones; the method was immunoSEQ multiplex PCR. This sample carries approximately 110,000 clones, around 88% of them seen once, and the ten largest clones take 0.75% to 0.9%. The sample comprised peripheral blood. These receptors were obtained from a woman aged 50 to 65 with active or convalescent COVID-19.

V and J are TRBV4-2 and TRBJ2-1, with D hard to call. The CDR3 is made up of 16 amino acids. Trimming left V 0 bases short and J 6 bases short, with 15 bases between. CDR1 and CDR2 (germline): LGHNA, YNFKEQ. CDR3 coding DNA: TGTGCCAGCAGCCAAGAAGGTGGGCCAGATGTCAATGAGCAGTTCTTC. Translating it yields CASSQEGGPDVNEQFF.

This sequence joins TRBV20-1 and TRBJ2-1; TRBD2 matches at 7 bases. Germline V gene sequence: CDR1 DFQATT, CDR2 SNEGSKA (reference sequence). The V and J ends lost 3 bases and 5 bases, in that order; junction bases with no gene match: 10. This CDR3 region has 15 residues. CDR3 coding DNA: TGCAGTGCTAGTTACGGACTAGTAATCGACAATGAGCAGTTCTTC. It yields the protein CSASYGLVIDNEQFF.

The gene calls are TRBV23-1 and TRBJ1-5, with TRBD1 matching 8 bases. TRBV23-1 qualifies as an ORF whose function is uncertain. V was pared by 2 bases and J by 0 bases, with 6 bases of the junction left unmatched. The CDR3 is 17 residues long. CDR3 sequence reads: CASSQIMGQVSNQPQHF. Written as DNA, the CDR3 is TGCGCCAGCAGTCAAATCATGGGACAGGTTAGCAATCAGCCCCAGCATTTT.

This clone was observed a single time. The J gene is TRBJ2-6, the V gene TRBV6-4, with D perhaps matching TRBD2 (7 bases). The CDR3 consists of 18 residues. V was pared by 0 bases and J by 0 bases, with 12 bases between. In germline, CDR1 is MRHNA, CDR2 SNTAGT. The CDR3 DNA reads TGTGCCAGCAGTGACTCGGGGGGGCGCGTCTCTGGGGCCAACGTCCTGACTTTC. This codes for CASSDSGGRVSGANVLTF.

This sequence joins TRBV11-2 and TRBJ2-7; 12 bases line up with TRBD2. This CDR3 spans 16 amino acids. V shed 2 bases and J 1 base; nucleotides not matched to a gene: 3. Germline-derived CDR1 and CDR2 are SGHAT and FQNNGV. In DNA form, the CDR3 reads TGTGCCAGCAGCTTACCCGGACTAGCGGGGTCCTACGAGCAGTACTTC. Residues: CASSLPGLAGSYEQYF.

In this sample, this clone turned up a few times. This sequence joins TRBV4-3 and TRBJ2-7; maybe TRBD1 (6 bases). CDR1 and CDR2 (germline): LGHNA, YSLEER. Trimming took off 0 bases at V and 0 bases at J, with 9 bases between the two ends. The CDR3 loop spans 15 amino acids. This CDR3 is CASSQEQGRSYEQYF. The CDR3 DNA is TGCGCCAGCAGCCAAGAGCAGGGGCGCTCCTACGAGCAGTACTTC.

The chain has TRBV25-1 and TRBJ1-4; 9 nucleotides match TRBD1. The trim removed 3 bases at V and 6 bases at J, leaving 5 bases unmatched. This CDR3 is built from 15 residues. Germline-derived CDR1 and CDR2 are MGHDK and SYGVNS. CDR3: CASSDPGTGYEKLFF. The CDR3 region has the DNA TGTGCCAGCAGTGATCCCGGGACAGGGTATGAAAAACTGTTTTTT.

This chain uses TRBV1 with TRBJ2-7; the table calls TRBD2, which could not be checked here. TRBV1 is labeled a pseudogene. CDR3 length: 16 amino acids. Here the CDR3 reads CTSSQETSGTTYEQYF. The CDR3 DNA is TGCACCAGCAGCCAAGAGACTAGCGGGACGACATACGAGCAGTACTTC.

This chain links TRBV19 with TRBJ2-3; tentatively, D is TRBD2 (5 bases). V was trimmed by 3 bases and J by 2 bases, leaving 15 bases between them. Germline CDR1 and CDR2: LNHDA and SQIVND (reference sequence). This CDR3 region has 16 residues. The CDR3 loop is CASSIRSGLDTDTQYF. The CDR3 DNA reads as TGTGCCAGTAGTATCAGGAGCGGTCTTGACACAGATACGCAGTATTTT.

The chain uses TRBV6-5 and TRBJ1-3, with a weak D call TRBD1 (6 bases). V lost 5 bases to trimming and J lost 4 bases, with 12 bases between them. CDR1 is MNHEY and CDR2 is SVGAGI in the germline V gene. There are 14 residues in the CDR3. CDR3 sequence reads: CASSRDISGNTIYF. The CDR3 DNA sequence: TGTGCCAGCAGTCGGGACATCAGCGGAAACACCATATATTTT.

The chain uses TRBV6-2 or TRBV6-3 and TRBJ2-1, with TRBD2 as a possible D gene (5 bases). CDR3 size: 14 residues. V was pared by 6 bases and J by 4 bases, with 13 bases between. Germline assignment: CDR1 MNHEY and CDR2 SVGEGT. Here the CDR3 DNA reads TGTGCCAGCAGCCCTGCACTAGAGTACAATGAGCAGTTCTTC. Protein product: CASSPALEYNEQFF.